This T cell receptor (beta chain) derives from a study of T cell responses to AZD1222 COVID-19 vaccine. TCRdb's table, derived via immunoSEQ multiplex PCR, lists solely in-frame clones and lacks some. The data contain around 210,000 clones, 90% to 95% of them singletons. This sample comprised peripheral blood, obtained 28 days after the second dose of the MenACWY control vaccine. This TCR derives from an adult who received the MenACWY meningococcal vaccine as a control.

The CDR3 coding sequence is TGTGCCAGCAGCTTGGGGACCCGCGGGGGGGACTACGAGCAGTACTTC. Translation gives CASSLGTRGGDYEQYF. V is TRBV5-4 and J is TRBJ2-7; TRBD2 matches 9 bases. V was pared by 0 bases and J by 3 bases, with 7 bases of the junction left unmatched. The CDR3 contains 16 residues. From germline, CDR1 is SGHNT and CDR2 YYREEE (reference sequence).